This T cell receptor (beta chain) was profiled in a study of graft-versus-host responses after intestinal transplantation (TCRdb year 2021). For the study in its entirety: The transplants that recipients received were multivisceral, liver-intestinal, or isolated intestinal. The cohort enrolled around 25 intestinal transplant recipients including one retransplant, and 3 patients lacking pretransplant specimens were excluded. Rather than being sequenced by the commercial service, samples from a few later patients were sequenced in-house on an Illumina MiSeq and processed with MiXCR. Alloreactive clones were identified by sequencing pre-transplant mixed lymphocyte reaction products and comparing them with unstimulated pre-transplant donor and recipient T cells. After intestinal transplantation, graft-versus-host and host-versus-graft alloreactive T cell clones in the graft, circulation and bone marrow were tracked using bulk TCR-beta CDR3 sequencing. All recipients received anti-thymocyte globulin induction followed by maintenance tacrolimus and steroids for roughly three years. Donor T cell macrochimerism was defined as a peak of at least 4% donor T cells among recipient peripheral blood mononuclear cells.

Via the germline V gene, CDR1 is SGHRS and CDR2 YFSETQ. Spanning cysteine to phenylalanine, the CDR3 consists of 15 amino acids. Only the CDR3 DNA stays, 45 bases, in frame from base 1. V is shortened by 3 bases, J by 0 bases, and the region joining them spans 11 bases. In regard to this clone: The target of this receptor is not known. Per-base quality was not reported, and no clone a single base away is much larger than it.

Broader findings and caveats from the paper: GvH clones were found in recipient bone marrow, and some of the GvH clones appeared earlier in ileal mucosa or blood, which is consistent with an intestinal mucosal origin. Early after transplant, declines in HvG clones were associated with peak levels of circulating GvH clones. In the allografts of patients with donor T cell macrochimerism, GvH to HvG T cell clonal ratios were high. Conclusions were limited by the relatively low number and heterogeneity of intestinal transplant patients.

Receptor libraries were prepared by the immunoSEQ multiplex PCR assay. For most patients, genomic DNA was isolated using the Qiagen DNeasy Blood and Tissue Kit and was shipped frozen to Adaptive Biotechnologies for TCR sequencing. Adaptive Biotechnologies carried out high-throughput TCR-beta CDR3 sequencing of genomic DNA for most patients. As for how the authors treated the data: Adaptive's ImmunoSEQ software was the source of the TCR sequencing data for roughly 19 patients, while a few other patients were processed with MiXCR and VDJtools. To correct CD4 versus CD8 sorting errors, sequences present in both subsets at a frequency ratio below 5:1 were removed. CDR3 nucleotide sequences shared between donor and recipient were removed because their origin could not be assigned. Alloreactive clones required at least 2-fold expansion over unstimulated cells and minimum CFSE-low frequency of 0.002% (template counts) or 0.001% (read counts). Mappable clones were those detected in sequenced pre-transplant spleen, lymph node, or MLR CFSE-low populations of the donor or recipient. Cumulative frequency of alloreactive clones was calculated as a percentage of all sequences weighted by copy number. TCRdb provides this immuneACCESS table in a form limited to in-frame rearrangements. Some clones are lacking; in checked studies, under half of them reflect an unresolved V gene, and why the rest are absent is not known. V and J calls and clone size are as listed in that table; D and trimming were resolved from the DNA. The sample records fewer than 65,000 clones, 70% to 90% of which are singletons. Clones ranked in the top ten supply 0.62% of the sample.

The time point label of this sample denotes: cells obtained before transplantation from donor or recipient. CD3+CD4+ and CD3+CD8+ populations were FACS-sorted from unstimulated pre-transplant donor and recipient cells taken from spleen or lymph nodes. The clonotype was recovered from a human donor who was the organ donor for an intestinal transplant. The chain is made from TRBV5-1 and TRBJ2-3; the best D guess is TRBD2, with 5 bases matching. This specimen was unstimulated CD4+ T cells sorted from spleen or lymph node cells, taken before transplant. The CDR3 loop reads CASSSGRTSTDTQYF. The sequenced DNA is TGCGCCAGCAGCTCTGGACGGACTAGCACAGATACGCAGTATTTT.